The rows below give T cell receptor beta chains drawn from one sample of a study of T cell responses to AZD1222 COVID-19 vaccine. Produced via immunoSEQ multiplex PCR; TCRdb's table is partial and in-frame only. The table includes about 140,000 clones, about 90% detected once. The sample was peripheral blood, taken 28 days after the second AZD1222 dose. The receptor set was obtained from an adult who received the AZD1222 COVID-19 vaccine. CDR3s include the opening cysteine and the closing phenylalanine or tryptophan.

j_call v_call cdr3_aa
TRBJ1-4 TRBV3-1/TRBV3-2 CASSQSERGGEKLFF
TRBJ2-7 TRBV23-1 CASSPRQGRTYYEQYF
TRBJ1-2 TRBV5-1 CASSWDRVNYGYTF
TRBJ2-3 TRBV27 CASRLAGGPPDTQYF
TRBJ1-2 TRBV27 CASRATGSGYTF
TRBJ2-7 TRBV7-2 CASSSGYLREQYF
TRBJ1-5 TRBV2 CASSGGVSNQPQHF
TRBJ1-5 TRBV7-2 CASSTRQGANQPQHF
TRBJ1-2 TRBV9 CASSQDMSYGYTF
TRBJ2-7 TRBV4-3 CASSQVGGRLGEQYF
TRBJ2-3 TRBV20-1 CSASQAGGLDTQYF
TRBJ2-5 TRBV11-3 CASSKGLEETQYF
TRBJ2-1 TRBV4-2 CASSQDAGQGLYNEQFF
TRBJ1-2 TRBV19 CASTRQGVNYGYTF
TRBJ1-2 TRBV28 CASSFEGTGGGYGYTF
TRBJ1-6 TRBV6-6 CASVSQSSYNSPLHF
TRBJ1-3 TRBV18 CASSPDREGNTIYF
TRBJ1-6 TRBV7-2 CASSTGTGPYNSPLHF
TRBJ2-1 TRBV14 CASSQDPSIRSNEQFF
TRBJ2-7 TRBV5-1 CASSLDRAPYEQYF
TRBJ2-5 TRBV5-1 CASSLQETQYF
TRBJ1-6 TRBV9 CASSGGTENSPLHF
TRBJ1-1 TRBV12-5 CASGLESVPGQNTEAFF
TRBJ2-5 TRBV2 CASREDQETQYF
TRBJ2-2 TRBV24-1 CATSDGQGANTGELFF
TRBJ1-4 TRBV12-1 CAKRQGPTNEKLFF
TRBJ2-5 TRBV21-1 CASSNYSTATQETQYF
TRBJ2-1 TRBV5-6 CASSLSGAREQFF
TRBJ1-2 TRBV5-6 CASSLDGREGYGYTF
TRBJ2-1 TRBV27 CAIQSPLPYNEQFF
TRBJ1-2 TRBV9 CASSVALEGWGYTF
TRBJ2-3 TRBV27 CASSLWPRDTQYF
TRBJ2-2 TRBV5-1 CASSSGNANTGELFF
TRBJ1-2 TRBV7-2 CASSYPGHGTYWSYTF
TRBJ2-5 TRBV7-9 CASSLGGDETQYF
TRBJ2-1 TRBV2 CASTRQVAYNEQFF
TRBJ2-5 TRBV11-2 CASSRGQGKETQYF
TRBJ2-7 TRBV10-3 CAISESGLGSQGQYF
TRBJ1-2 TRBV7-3 CASSPGQATNYGYTF
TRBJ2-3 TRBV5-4 CASSSLPGDTQYF
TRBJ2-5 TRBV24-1 CATSDFRGGRETQYF
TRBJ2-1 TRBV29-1 CSANGSGGDEQFF
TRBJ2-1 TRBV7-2 CASSLEASGGVPYNEQFF
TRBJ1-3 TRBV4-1 CASSQDTGRFSGNTIYF
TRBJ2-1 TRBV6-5 CASSYSRLDTREQFF
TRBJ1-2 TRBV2 CAGRGDIYGYTF
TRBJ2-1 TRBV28 CASRTQANNEQFF
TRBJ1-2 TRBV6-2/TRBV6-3 CASSWGEAATKRVYGYTF
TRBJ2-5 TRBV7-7 CASSLGGTGSEETQYF
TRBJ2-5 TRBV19 CASSITREGVETQYF
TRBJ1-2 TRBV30 CAWSRTGIERGYTF
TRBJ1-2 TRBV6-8 CASSYAGKEGYTF
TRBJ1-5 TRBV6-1 CASSEQGGLGQPQHF
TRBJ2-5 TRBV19 CASSMTSAQETQYF
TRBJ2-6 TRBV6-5 CASTIGSGANVLTF
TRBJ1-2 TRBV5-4 CASSARAGNYGYTF